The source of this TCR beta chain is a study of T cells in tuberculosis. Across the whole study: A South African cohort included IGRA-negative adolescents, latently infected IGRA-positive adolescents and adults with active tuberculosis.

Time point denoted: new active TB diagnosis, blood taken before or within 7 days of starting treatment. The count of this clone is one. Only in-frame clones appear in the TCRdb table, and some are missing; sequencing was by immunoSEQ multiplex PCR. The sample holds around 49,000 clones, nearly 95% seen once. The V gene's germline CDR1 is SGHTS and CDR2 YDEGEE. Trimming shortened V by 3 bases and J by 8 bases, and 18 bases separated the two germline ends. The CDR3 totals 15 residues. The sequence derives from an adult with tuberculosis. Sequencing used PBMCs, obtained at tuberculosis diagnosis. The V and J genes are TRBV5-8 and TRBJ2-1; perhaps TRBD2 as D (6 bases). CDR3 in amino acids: CASSSIGTVRDEQFF. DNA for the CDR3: TGTGCCAGCAGCTCAATAGGGACTGTGCGCGATGAGCAGTTCTTC.